This passage covers 10 T cell receptor beta chains from one sample sequenced in a study of memory CD4+ T cells and cytomegalovirus serostatus. Single viable CD3+CD4+CD8-CD45RO+ cells were sorted as the memory CD4+ T cells. Generated by immunoSEQ multiplex PCR, the TCRdb table keeps only in-frame clones and is missing some. The sample consists of 45,000 to 60,000 clones, around 80% of them appearing once. Specimen: memory CD4+ T cells from blood. Receptor source: an adult in good health and CMV-seropositive.

The chain joins TRBV9 to TRBJ2-4; D could derive from TRBD1 or TRBD2 (5 bases each). Deletions cut 4 bases from V and 8 bases from J, with 22 bases between. From germline, CDR1 is SGDLS and CDR2 YYNGEE. The CDR3 length is 16 residues. In DNA form, the CDR3 reads TGTGCCAGCAGCTCACGATCCGGGGCGCAGGGAGACATTCAGTACTTC. Protein: CASSSRSGAQGDIQYF.

V gene TRBV7-9 combines with J gene TRBJ1-2, with D perhaps TRBD1 (5 bases). Germline V gene data show CDR1 as SEHNR and CDR2 as FQNEAQ (reference sequence). Trimming cost V 4 bases and J 1 base, with 10 bases left between them. The CDR3 covers 14 residues. This chain's CDR3 is CASSSLRGNYGYTF. CDR3 nucleotides: TGTGCCAGCAGCTCCTTAAGGGGTAACTATGGCTACACCTTC.

This clone was seen only once. The rearrangement uses TRBV27 and TRBJ1-6; D unresolved. Trimming left V 1 base short and J 6 bases short, with 7 bases between. This CDR3 contains 14 residues. CDR1 and CDR2 (germline): MNHEY, SMNVEV (reference sequence). DNA of the CDR3: TGTGCCAGCAGTTTATTCAGGAGTAATTCACCCCTCCACTTT. Its protein is CASSLFRSNSPLHF.

V usage is TRBV19 and J usage is TRBJ2-1, with 12 bases identical to TRBD2. V trimming: 6 bases; J trimming: 0 bases; junction bases outside the gene matches: 15. The CDR3 runs 20 residues. From germline, CDR1 is LNHDA and CDR2 SQIVND (reference sequence). CDR3 protein: CASSRTGTSGFLSSYNEQFF. The CDR3, as DNA: TGTGCCAGTAGCCGGACTGGGACTAGCGGGTTCCTGAGCTCCTACAATGAGCAGTTCTTC.

The chain uses TRBV5-6 and TRBJ2-5; D gene unclear. V dropped 2 bases and J dropped 7 bases, with 12 bases sitting between them. The CDR3 contains 13 residues. Germline V CDR1 and CDR2: SGHDT, YYEEEE. The DNA for the CDR3 is TGTGCCAGCAGCTTCGGCAAAGAAGGGACCCAGTACTTC. This codes for CASSFGKEGTQYF.

V usage is TRBV6-1 and J usage is TRBJ1-4; weak D call: TRBD1 (5 bases). This CDR3 has 14 amino acids. Trimming stripped 7 bases from V and 4 bases from J, with 13 bases between. Germline V CDR1 and CDR2: MNHNS, SASEGT. The CDR3 bases are TGTGCCAGCAAACCGGACACGCGTAATGAAAAACTGTTTTTT. Residues: CASKPDTRNEKLFF.

The chain employs TRBV19 and TRBJ2-5; D remains unclear. Looked up from germline, CDR1 is LNHDA and CDR2 is SQIVND (reference sequence). Trimming removed 7 bases at V and 4 bases at J, with 16 bases between. The CDR3 is 14 amino acids. The CDR3 region is CASKLQASLETQYF. CDR3 DNA sequence: TGTGCCAGTAAATTGCAGGCCTCCCTAGAGACCCAGTACTTC.

The chain carries TRBV7-2 and TRBJ1-4, with TRBD1 as a possible D gene (6 bases). The V gene lost 3 bases and the J gene lost 0 bases, with 8 bases spanning the gap. The CDR3 loop spans 15 amino acids. From germline, CDR1 is SGHTA and CDR2 FQGNSA. The CDR3 region is CASSLGGPTNEKLFF. In DNA form, the CDR3 reads TGTGCCAGCAGCTTGGGGGGGCCAACTAATGAAAAACTGTTTTTT.

The gene calls are TRBV2 and TRBJ2-2; no firm D call. The CDR3 totals 14 residues. Trimming left V 3 bases short and J 5 bases short, with 10 bases between. Germline V lookup: CDR1 SNHLY, CDR2 FYNNEI. CDR3 DNA sequence: TGTGCCAGCAGTGAGAATGTCCGAACCGGGGAGCTGTTTTTT. Encoded protein: CASSENVRTGELFF.

This clone occurred a few times. This sequence joins TRBV19 and TRBJ2-1; 10 bases match TRBD1. The CDR3 length is 16 residues. The germline V gene has CDR1 LNHDA and CDR2 SQIVND (reference sequence). With V trimmed by 7 bases and J by 1 base, 7 bases remained unmatched. For the CDR3, the DNA is TGTGCCAGTACCCCGGGACAGGGGCGATCCTACAATGAGCAGTTCTTC. Its protein product is CASTPGQGRSYNEQFF.